This T cell receptor beta chain was profiled in a study of T cell responses to AZD1222 COVID-19 vaccine. Study-wide results and limits: When two AZD1222 doses had been given, Spike-specific TCR breadth and depth rose. At baseline, just five or six AZD1222 recipients tested seropositive.

Comment on this clone: Its antigen is as yet unknown.

V shed 5 bases, J shed 4 bases, and the junction held 6 bases outside the gene matches. This CDR3 has 15 amino acids. The V gene's germline CDR1 is SGHTA and CDR2 FQGNSA. Sequencing used immunoSEQ multiplex PCR; TCRdb keeps in-frame clones, though not all of them. This sample carries 140,000 to 150,000 clones, about 89% of them seen once, and the ten largest clones take 2.5% to 3%. The TCR sequence derives from an adult in good health. The specimen comprised peripheral blood, sampled on day 0 of MenACWY control vaccination. This sequence joins TRBV7-2 and TRBJ1-5; 9 nucleotides agree with TRBD1. The CDR3 bases are TGTGCCAGCAGCACAACAGGGGGCGGAAATCAGCCCCAGCATTTT. Translation: CASSTTGGGNQPQHF.